This TCR beta chain is drawn from a study of beta chain features in type 1 diabetes. Worth noting for this clone: Its matching antigen is unknown.

Since all of the isolated RNA was reverse transcribed, expressed TCRB transcripts were what got sequenced. This table comes from immunoSEQ multiplex PCR, and its TCRdb copy is limited to in-frame clones, with some not included. Seen here are a few hundred thousand clones, about 10% observed once, and the top ten hold about 0.6%. Overall study findings and caveats: Over-representation of high TCR-expressing cells was a possible consequence of cDNA sequencing. When Type 1 diabetes patients were examined, their TCRB CDR3s proved moderately but significantly shorter in all four CD4+ subsets.

Sorted populations all exceeded 95% purity. The ends lost 0 bases at V and 4 bases at J; junction bases unmatched: 11. Germline values: CDR1 GTSNPN, CDR2 SVGIG (reference sequence). The CDR3 is 16 amino acids. This clonotype was sampled from a man aged 25-45 years with type 1 diabetes. The specimen sequenced was central memory CD4+ T cells from blood. The chain links TRBV30 to TRBJ2-5, with 7 bases identical to TRBD2. CDR3 sequence: CAWSVGLRLAGETQYF. The CDR3 bases are TGTGCCTGGAGTGTAGGGCTCCGACTAGCTGGAGAGACCCAGTACTTC.